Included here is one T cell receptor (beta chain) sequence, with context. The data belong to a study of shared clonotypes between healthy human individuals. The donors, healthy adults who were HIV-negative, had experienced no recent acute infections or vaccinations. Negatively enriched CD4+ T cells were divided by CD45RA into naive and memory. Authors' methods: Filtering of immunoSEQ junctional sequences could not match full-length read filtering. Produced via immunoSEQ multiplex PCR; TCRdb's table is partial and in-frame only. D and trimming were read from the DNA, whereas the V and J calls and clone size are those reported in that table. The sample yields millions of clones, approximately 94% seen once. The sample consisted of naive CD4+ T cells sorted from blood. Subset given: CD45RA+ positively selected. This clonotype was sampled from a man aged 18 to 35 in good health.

CDR3 residues: CAISESIGIAGNTIYF. CDR3 nucleotides: TGTGCCATCAGTGAGTCGATAGGGATTGCTGGAAACACCATATATTTT. The V gene is TRBV10-3, the J gene TRBJ1-3; D gene ambiguous. The CDR3 runs 16 residues. The ends were cut back, 0 bases at V and 2 bases at J, with 11 bases in the middle. Germline V gene lookup returns CDR1 ENHRY and CDR2 SYGVKD.